This TCR beta chain emerged from a study of OX40 agonist ivuxolimab in advanced cancers. Turning to the study itself: Three patients got partial responses; one had hepatocellular carcinoma and two had cutaneous melanoma.

The CDR3 runs to 15 residues. V was trimmed by 1 base and J by 3 bases, leaving 9 bases between them. The germline gives CDR1 SGHAT, CDR2 FQNNGV. This table comes from immunoSEQ multiplex PCR, and its TCRdb copy is limited to in-frame clones, with some not included. The sample has more than 20,000 clones; around 83% are singletons. The TCR was taken from an adult with an advanced solid tumor such as melanoma, head and neck, liver or kidney cancer. The specimen was CD4+ or CD8+ T cells sorted from blood, collected in a trial of the OX40 agonist ivuxolimab. The chain carries TRBV11-2 and TRBJ2-2; no clear D. CDR3 DNA: TGTGCCAGCAGCTTAGGACCCTCAGACACCGGGGAGCTGTTTTTT. It yields the protein CASSLGPSDTGELFF.